The 17 T cell receptor beta chains below were found in one sample sequenced in a study of cytomegalovirus exposure and HLA in healthy donors. Using immunoSEQ multiplex PCR, the repertoire was profiled, and TCRdb retains in-frame clones only, with some absent. The data contain about 240,000 clones, around 88% of them singletons. Input material: PBMCs. The origin of the receptors is a woman aged 25 to 45 in good health and CMV-seropositive.

CDR3 in DNA: TGTGCCAGCAGCCCTAGAGCGGGAGCATCCCCGGTCTCCTACGAGCAGTACTTC. Amino acid sequence: CASSPRAGASPVSYEQYF. The chain joins TRBV28 to TRBJ2-7, with 8 bases fitting TRBD2. The CDR3 has 18 residues. Germline V gives CDR1 MDHEN, CDR2 SYDVKM. J was trimmed by 0 bases and V by 6 bases; bases with no gene match: 16.

The J gene is TRBJ1-2, the V gene TRBV5-8; D is unresolved. This CDR3 comprises 14 residues. Germline assignment: CDR1 SGHTS and CDR2 YDEGEE. Deletions cut 2 bases from V and 0 bases from J, with 8 bases between. DNA of the CDR3: TGTGCCAGCAGCTTCGACACCGCTAACTATGGCTACACCTTC. This translates into CASSFDTANYGYTF.

The chain employs TRBV5-1 and TRBJ2-5; 8 bases align to TRBD2. The CDR3 is 16 amino acids. Trimming at V came to 1 base and at J to 5 bases, leaving 10 bases not matched to a gene. Germline CDR1 SGHRS, CDR2 YFSETQ. CDR3 amino acids: CASSLSREGRFETQYF. As DNA, the CDR3 is TGCGCCAGCAGCTTGTCTCGGGAGGGCAGATTTGAGACCCAGTACTTC.

The chain combines TRBV28 with TRBJ1-5, with D hard to call. CDR1 is MDHEN and CDR2 is SYDVKM in the germline V gene. V lost 7 bases and J 5 bases, leaving 15 bases between the germline ends. This CDR3 is 14 amino acids long. The CDR3 sequence: CASTPEGSHQPQHF. The DNA for the CDR3 is TGTGCCAGCACCCCGGAGGGTTCCCATCAGCCCCAGCATTTT.

This chain joins TRBV12-5 and TRBJ1-2; no firm D call. CDR3 length: 12 residues. Germline CDR1 reads LGHNT; CDR2 reads FRNRAP. With 6 bases removed from V and 3 bases from J, the gap between germline ends came to 8 bases. The CDR3 loop is CASGRDHYGYTF. CDR3 nucleotide sequence: TGTGCTAGTGGGAGGGATCACTATGGCTACACCTTC.

The rearrangement uses TRBV6-1 and TRBJ1-1; D gene uncertain. Germline CDR1 MNHNS, CDR2 SASEGT. Trimming removed 1 base at V and 4 bases at J, with 4 bases between. The CDR3 covers 12 residues. The CDR3 DNA reads as TGTGCCAGCAGTGAAGGGGCCACTGAAGCTTTCTTT. Encoded protein: CASSEGATEAFF.

The genes are TRBV19 and TRBJ2-6, with a tentative D call TRBD2 (5 bases). The CDR3 length is 14 residues. Per the germline V gene, CDR1 is LNHDA and CDR2 is SQIVND (reference sequence). The ends were cut back, 3 bases at V and 2 bases at J, with 5 bases in the middle. CDR3 DNA sequence: TGTGCCAGTAGTATCGGGGCTGGGGCCAACGTCCTGACTTTC. Translating it yields CASSIGAGANVLTF.

The rearrangement uses TRBV5-1 and TRBJ2-1; a weak D match, TRBD2 (6 bases). The CDR3 is made up of 15 amino acids. Germline V lookup: CDR1 SGHRS, CDR2 YFSETQ. The V end was cut by 2 bases, the J end by 2 bases, with 11 bases between. This CDR3 reads CASSLAGTAYNEQFF. The CDR3 DNA reads as TGCGCCAGCAGCTTAGCCGGGACTGCCTACAATGAGCAGTTCTTC.

V usage is TRBV7-9 and J usage is TRBJ2-3; 9 bases fit TRBD2. In germline, CDR1 is SEHNR, CDR2 FQNEAQ (reference sequence). The ends lost 3 bases at V and 2 bases at J; junction bases unmatched: 3. The CDR3 is 15 amino acids. Here the CDR3 reads CASSFLAGITDTQYF. CDR3 in DNA: TGTGCCAGCAGCTTCCTAGCGGGGATCACAGATACGCAGTATTTT.

The V call is TRBV2, the J call TRBJ2-2; 7 bases map to TRBD1. V dropped 3 bases and J dropped 5; count of bases not matched to a gene: 15. CDR3 length: 18 amino acids. Germline CDR1 is SNHLY and CDR2 is FYNNEI. The CDR3 nucleotides are TGTGCCAGCAGTGAGGGTCCACAGGGGATAACCAGAACCGGGGAGCTGTTTTTT. Translation: CASSEGPQGITRTGELFF.

The chain links TRBV28 to TRBJ2-2, with D possibly being TRBD1 (5 bases). The germline V gene encodes CDR1 MDHEN and CDR2 SYDVKM. This CDR3 has 12 amino acids. Trimming removed 6 bases from V and 6 bases from J, with 8 bases in between. CDR3 region: CASRPGSGELFF. The CDR3, as DNA: TGTGCCAGCAGACCAGGGTCCGGGGAGCTGTTTTTT.

This chain joins TRBV2 and TRBJ2-7, with unresolved D. V was shortened by 6 bases and J by 0 bases, with 12 bases between the two germline ends. This CDR3 has 14 residues. Germline loops: CDR1 SNHLY, CDR2 FYNNEI. The CDR3 reads CASRANRDSYEQYF. CDR3 in DNA: TGTGCCAGCAGGGCCAACAGAGACTCCTACGAGCAGTACTTC. Based on the CDR3 plus reference TRBV2 and TRBJ2-7, the full variable domain is EPEVTQTPSHQVTQMGQEVILRCVPISNHLYFYWYRQILGQKVEFLVSFYNNEISEKSEIFDDQFSVERPDGSNFTLKIRSTKLEDSAMYFCASRANRDSYEQYFGPGTRLTVT.

The gene calls are TRBV28 and TRBJ1-1, with D hard to call. CDR1 MDHEN and CDR2 SYDVKM come from the germline V gene. This CDR3 has 12 residues. The V end was cut by 2 bases, the J end by 11 bases, with 12 bases between. CDR3 bases: TGTGCCAGCAGTTTAGTTGGTATGCGGGCTTTCTTT. Encoded protein: CASSLVGMRAFF.

The V and J genes are TRBV10-3 and TRBJ2-7, with TRBD2 matching over 8 bases. Germline loops: CDR1 ENHRY, CDR2 SYGVKD. The CDR3 has 13 amino acids. J lost 3 bases, V lost 6 bases, and 4 bases had no gene match. CDR3 sequence reads: CAIRREESYEQYF. The CDR3 DNA reads as TGTGCCATCAGGCGGGAGGAAAGCTACGAGCAGTACTTC.

The chain is built from TRBV29-1 and TRBJ2-7; D remains unclear. V was trimmed by 4 bases and J by 0 bases, leaving 10 bases between them. CDR1 is SQVTM, CDR2 ANQGSEA, per germline. The CDR3 totals 13 residues. This CDR3 is CSVGGLSSYEQYF. For the CDR3, the DNA is TGCAGCGTTGGAGGCCTAAGCTCCTACGAGCAGTACTTC.

As to this clone: This specimen includes other DNA sequences encoding the same CDR3. J is TRBJ2-1 and V is TRBV19, with 10 bases identical to TRBD2. From germline, CDR1 is LNHDA and CDR2 SQIVND (reference sequence). The CDR3 runs to 14 residues. Trimming removed 3 bases from V and 5 bases from J; junction bases left unmatched: 1. The CDR3: CASSIGLADNEQFF. In DNA, the CDR3 is TGTGCCAGTAGTATCGGACTAGCGGACAATGAGCAGTTCTTC.

The chain uses TRBV7-6 and TRBJ2-2; 7 nucleotides agree with TRBD2. This CDR3 has 19 residues. Germline V CDR1 and CDR2: SGHVS, FNYEAQ. The trim removed 5 bases at V and 1 base at J, leaving 16 bases unmatched. The CDR3: CASSIRANLGGRNTGELFF. The CDR3 nucleotides read TGTGCCAGCAGCATAAGGGCAAATCTAGGCGGGAGGAACACCGGGGAGCTGTTTTTT.